This T cell receptor (beta chain) was documented in a study of blood T cells in healthy people across ages. Combining a sample-barcoded 5' primer with a J-beta primer mix, a second PCR ran for 7 to 11 cycles. TCRdb fed the 5' RACE reads into MiXCR, producing one record per CDR3 protein. The table has some 940,000 distinct CDR3 sequences, approximately 32% seen once. The total RNA that was extracted per sample amounted to at least 5 micrograms. Germline CDR1 reads SNHLY; CDR2 reads FYNNEI. CDR3 length equals 15 residues. Findings and caveats of the study: Getting older went along with TCR beta diversity per million T cells dropping roughly linearly.

Of note for this clonotype: Antigen specificity is unknown. A read error may account for a junction end that differs from germline.

This same sample was also taken into another study, of T cells of mothers and their children. As reported in that work: Regardless of relatedness, pairs show thymic selection shaping TCR recombination output in a similar manner. Detection yielded no persistent microchimeric T cell clones.

The source is a woman between 35 and 50 years old in good health. The source material was blood. The chain employs TRBV2 and TRBJ1-2, with D unresolved. The CDR3 loop reads CAGSEAPLREDGYTF. The CDR3 DNA reads as TGTGCCGGCAGTGAAGCTCCACTAAGGGAGGACGGCTACACCTTC.